This section outlines one TCR beta chain sequence together with its context. Its antigen is still unknown. These data come from a study of cytomegalovirus exposure and HLA in healthy donors. About the study: Caucasian-associated ancestry cluster membership applied to about 80% of around 400 genotyped donors. Whole-study results and caveats: TCR beta V segments were, for the most part, productive about 87% or about 30% of the time in an earlier analysis.

The PCR ran on 60 Vbeta and 13 Jbeta primers. Clones were read by immunoSEQ multiplex PCR, and TCRdb kept only the in-frame ones, dropping some. The data hold more than 140,000 clones, with about three quarters observed a single time. The V and J ends lost 2 bases and 2 bases respectively, with 12 bases between them. Germline CDR1 SGHNT, CDR2 YYREEE (reference sequence). CDR3 size: 15 residues. Unrecorded immune exposure was likely among donors, who were nominally healthy when sampled. This chain joins TRBV5-4 and TRBJ2-3; tentatively, D is TRBD2 (6 bases). This TCR derives from a male donor in good health and CMV-seronegative. Input material: PBMCs. CDR3 region: CASSLIGTHTDTQYF. CDR3 sequence (DNA): TGTGCCAGCAGCTTAATCGGGACTCACACAGATACGCAGTATTTT.